This is a list of T cell receptor beta chains from one sample in a study of shared clonotypes between healthy human individuals. Produced via immunoSEQ multiplex PCR; TCRdb's table is partial and in-frame only. The sample records 2 million to 2.5 million clones, over 85% being singletons. The sequencing sample was made of naive CD4+ T cells from PBMCs. These receptors came from a man between 18 and 35 years old in good health. Some clones in this sample may be carry-over from other donors' samples. CDR3s include the opening cysteine and the closing phenylalanine or tryptophan. Each record gives: J gene, D gene, CDR3 length, V gene, clone size, CDR3 DNA, CDR3 protein. A D gene is named only where the DNA matches it firmly. Size values are once, few and many counts, or a class for expanded clones, and some rows have none.

j_call: TRBJ1-2
d_call: -
cdr3_length: 15
v_call: TRBV5-1
clone_size: -
cdr3_nt: TGCGCCAGCAGCTTGGCCTTGGGGGTGAACTATGGCTACACCTTC
cdr3_aa: CASSLALGVNYGYTF

j_call: TRBJ1-1
d_call: TRBD1
cdr3_length: 13
v_call: TRBV10-3
clone_size: -
cdr3_nt: TGTGCCATCAGCGCAGGGGGCCACACTGAAGCTTTCTTT
cdr3_aa: CAISAGGHTEAFF

j_call: TRBJ1-6
d_call: -
cdr3_length: 16
v_call: TRBV9
clone_size: -
cdr3_nt: TGTGCCAGCAGCCCCCGACAGAGCTCCTATAATTCACCCCTCCACTTT
cdr3_aa: CASSPRQSSYNSPLHF

j_call: TRBJ2-7
d_call: TRBD2
cdr3_length: 14
v_call: TRBV2
clone_size: -
cdr3_nt: TGTGCCAGCAGTGAAGGGGGACTAGTGAGAGAGCAGTACTTC
cdr3_aa: CASSEGGLVREQYF

j_call: TRBJ2-5
d_call: -
cdr3_length: 16
v_call: TRBV27
clone_size: -
cdr3_nt: TGTGCCAGCAGTTTAAGGAGGGGCCCAGCTATCGAGACCCAGTACTTC
cdr3_aa: CASSLRRGPAIETQYF

j_call: TRBJ1-2
d_call: TRBD1
cdr3_length: 18
v_call: TRBV7-3
clone_size: -
cdr3_nt: TGTGCCAGCAGCTTAATTTCGGGACAGGGGGCGCATTACTATGGCTACACCTTC
cdr3_aa: CASSLISGQGAHYYGYTF

j_call: TRBJ1-1
d_call: -
cdr3_length: 14
v_call: TRBV11-2
clone_size: -
cdr3_nt: TGTGCCAGCAGCTTGCGTGCCCTGAACACTGAAGCTTTCTTT
cdr3_aa: CASSLRALNTEAFF

j_call: TRBJ2-7
d_call: -
cdr3_length: 16
v_call: TRBV5-1
clone_size: -
cdr3_nt: TGCGCCAGCAGCTTTTACGGAAGGACTCAAGCCTACGAGCAGTACTTC
cdr3_aa: CASSFYGRTQAYEQYF

j_call: TRBJ2-1
d_call: TRBD2
cdr3_length: 19
v_call: TRBV2
clone_size: -
cdr3_nt: TGTGCCAGCAGTCTCCGACCGGGACTAGCGGGCCGCACCTACAATGAGCAGTTCTTC
cdr3_aa: CASSLRPGLAGRTYNEQFF

j_call: TRBJ2-7
d_call: -
cdr3_length: 15
v_call: TRBV5-1
clone_size: -
cdr3_nt: TGCGCCAGCAGCTTGGCTACGGGGGGCCCCTCCGAGCAGTACTTC
cdr3_aa: CASSLATGGPSEQYF

j_call: TRBJ1-1
d_call: -
cdr3_length: 13
v_call: TRBV18
clone_size: -
cdr3_nt: TGTGCCAGCTCACCCCCGGGGGGAGAAGCAGCTTTCTTT
cdr3_aa: CASSPPGGEAAFF

j_call: TRBJ1-6
d_call: TRBD1
cdr3_length: 14
v_call: TRBV7-2
clone_size: once
cdr3_nt: TGTGCCAGCAGCCCTGGACAGGGAGGGTCACCCCTCCACTTT
cdr3_aa: CASSPGQGGSPLHF

j_call: TRBJ2-2
d_call: TRBD2
cdr3_length: 14
v_call: TRBV4-2
clone_size: -
cdr3_nt: TGTGCCAGCGGGACTACACCGAACACCGGGGAGCTGTTTTTT
cdr3_aa: CASGTTPNTGELFF

j_call: TRBJ2-3
d_call: TRBD2
cdr3_length: 15
v_call: TRBV7-9
clone_size: -
cdr3_nt: TGTGCCAGCAGCCTGACTAGCGGGAGCACAGATACGCAGTATTTT
cdr3_aa: CASSLTSGSTDTQYF

j_call: TRBJ2-3
d_call: TRBD2
cdr3_length: 16
v_call: TRBV4-3
clone_size: -
cdr3_nt: TGCGCCAGCAGCTACTTTAGCGGGAGGACCACAGATACGCAGTATTTT
cdr3_aa: CASSYFSGRTTDTQYF

j_call: TRBJ2-7
d_call: TRBD1
cdr3_length: 13
v_call: TRBV5-6
clone_size: -
cdr3_nt: TGTGCCTCCCACCGGGACAGAGCCTACGAGCAGTACTTC
cdr3_aa: CASHRDRAYEQYF

j_call: TRBJ2-5
d_call: -
cdr3_length: 14
v_call: TRBV7-2
clone_size: -
cdr3_nt: TGTGCCAGCAGCCCTCCCGGGACTGAAGAGACCCAGTACTTC
cdr3_aa: CASSPPGTEETQYF

j_call: TRBJ1-1
d_call: -
cdr3_length: 15
v_call: TRBV19
clone_size: -
cdr3_nt: TGTGCCAGTAGTACCATACAGACCCTGGGAACTGAAGCTTTCTTT
cdr3_aa: CASSTIQTLGTEAFF

j_call: TRBJ2-2
d_call: -
cdr3_length: 16
v_call: TRBV7-9
clone_size: -
cdr3_nt: TGTGCCAGCAGCCCGGGCTGGACTTCGAACACCGGGGAGCTGTTTTTT
cdr3_aa: CASSPGWTSNTGELFF

j_call: TRBJ2-3
d_call: -
cdr3_length: 13
v_call: TRBV5-1
clone_size: -
cdr3_nt: TGCGCCAGCAGCTCGTCAGGCACAGATACGCAGTATTTT
cdr3_aa: CASSSSGTDTQYF

j_call: TRBJ2-7
d_call: -
cdr3_length: 14
v_call: TRBV21-1
clone_size: -
cdr3_nt: TGTGCCAGCAGCATTGCCCCAGGGTCCTACGAGCAGTACTTC
cdr3_aa: CASSIAPGSYEQYF

j_call: TRBJ2-2
d_call: -
cdr3_length: 16
v_call: TRBV2
clone_size: -
cdr3_nt: TGTGCCAGCAGTGGAGGCCGGGCCTTGAACACCGGGGAGCTGTTTTTT
cdr3_aa: CASSGGRALNTGELFF

j_call: TRBJ1-2
d_call: -
cdr3_length: 14
v_call: TRBV5-1
clone_size: -
cdr3_nt: TGCGCCAGCAGCTTATCGGCAGGGGCCTATGGCTACACCTTC
cdr3_aa: CASSLSAGAYGYTF

j_call: TRBJ2-1
d_call: -
cdr3_length: 15
v_call: TRBV12-5
clone_size: -
cdr3_nt: TGTGCTAGTGGTACCCCCGGCAGGGACCACAATGAGCAGTTCTTC
cdr3_aa: CASGTPGRDHNEQFF

j_call: TRBJ1-4
d_call: TRBD1
cdr3_length: 18
v_call: TRBV4-3
clone_size: -
cdr3_nt: TGCGCCAGCAGCCAAGCGCCAGGGGGCGGTGCAACTAATGAAAAACTGTTTTTT
cdr3_aa: CASSQAPGGGATNEKLFF

j_call: TRBJ2-2
d_call: TRBD1
cdr3_length: 15
v_call: TRBV6-5
clone_size: -
cdr3_nt: TGTGCCAGCAGTCGGGACAGGGGTCGAAACGGGGAGCTGTTTTTT
cdr3_aa: CASSRDRGRNGELFF

j_call: TRBJ1-1
d_call: TRBD1
cdr3_length: 15
v_call: TRBV18
clone_size: -
cdr3_nt: TGTGCCAGCTCCAGACAGGGGGCCGAAGTGGGTGAAGCTTTCTTT
cdr3_aa: CASSRQGAEVGEAFF

j_call: TRBJ1-2
d_call: TRBD1
cdr3_length: 14
v_call: TRBV6-6
clone_size: -
cdr3_nt: TGTGCCAGCACCAAGACTGGGACAGGGAATGGCTACACCTTC
cdr3_aa: CASTKTGTGNGYTF

j_call: TRBJ2-6
d_call: -
cdr3_length: 15
v_call: TRBV6-5
clone_size: -
cdr3_nt: TGTGCCAGCAGCGTACAGGGTCCTGGGGCCAACGTCCTGACTTTC
cdr3_aa: CASSVQGPGANVLTF

j_call: TRBJ2-7
d_call: -
cdr3_length: 13
v_call: TRBV11-1
clone_size: -
cdr3_nt: TGTGCCAGCAGCTTAGGGGCAGCCTACGAGCAGTACTTC
cdr3_aa: CASSLGAAYEQYF

j_call: TRBJ2-7
d_call: -
cdr3_length: 11
v_call: TRBV29-1
clone_size: -
cdr3_nt: TGCAGCGTCTCAGGGCCCTACGAGCAGTACTTC
cdr3_aa: CSVSGPYEQYF

j_call: TRBJ2-7
d_call: TRBD1
cdr3_length: 14
v_call: TRBV14
clone_size: -
cdr3_nt: TGTGCCAGCAGCCGCCGGGACAGGGAATACGAGCAGTACTTC
cdr3_aa: CASSRRDREYEQYF

j_call: TRBJ2-7
d_call: TRBD1
cdr3_length: 17
v_call: TRBV4-1
clone_size: -
cdr3_nt: TGCGCCAGCAGCTACAACCTACAGGGGGCTACGGGGCCCGAGCAGTACTTC
cdr3_aa: CASSYNLQGATGPEQYF

j_call: TRBJ2-1
d_call: TRBD2
cdr3_length: 15
v_call: TRBV5-1
clone_size: -
cdr3_nt: TGCGCCAGCAGCCCCCGGACTAGCGGGAGGGTTGAGCAGTTCTTC
cdr3_aa: CASSPRTSGRVEQFF

j_call: TRBJ2-7
d_call: -
cdr3_length: 11
v_call: TRBV29-1
clone_size: -
cdr3_nt: TGCAGCGTTATGATCTCCTACGAGCAGTACTTC
cdr3_aa: CSVMISYEQYF

j_call: TRBJ2-1
d_call: TRBD2
cdr3_length: 16
v_call: TRBV5-4
clone_size: -
cdr3_nt: TGTGCCAGCAGCCTTCAGCGGGGGAGCTCCTACAATGAGCAGTTCTTC
cdr3_aa: CASSLQRGSSYNEQFF

j_call: TRBJ2-7
d_call: TRBD2
cdr3_length: 14
v_call: TRBV19
clone_size: -
cdr3_nt: TGTGCCAGTAGTATAAGTGCGGGAGGTTACGAGCAGTACTTC
cdr3_aa: CASSISAGGYEQYF

j_call: TRBJ2-3
d_call: TRBD2
cdr3_length: 16
v_call: TRBV28
clone_size: -
cdr3_nt: TGTGCCAGCAGAGGGTTGGGGCTAGCGGGCACAGATACGCAGTATTTT
cdr3_aa: CASRGLGLAGTDTQYF

j_call: TRBJ2-7
d_call: -
cdr3_length: 14
v_call: TRBV5-1
clone_size: few
cdr3_nt: TGCGCCAGCAGCTTGGACAGGGAAACCTACGAGCAGTACTTC
cdr3_aa: CASSLDRETYEQYF

j_call: TRBJ1-1
d_call: -
cdr3_length: 13
v_call: TRBV6-6
clone_size: -
cdr3_nt: TGTGCCAGCAGTTCGGTACCACGGGACCCGGCTTTCTTT
cdr3_aa: CASSSVPRDPAFF

j_call: TRBJ2-2
d_call: TRBD1
cdr3_length: 15
v_call: TRBV5-6
clone_size: -
cdr3_nt: TGTGCCAGCAGCTTTCTGACAGGGATTACCGGGGAGCTGTTTTTT
cdr3_aa: CASSFLTGITGELFF